This record looks at one T cell receptor (beta chain) sequence and its context. Its antigen target is currently unknown. At one of its ends the junction is not consistent with the germline gene, which may arise from a read error. The germline V gene gives CDR1 as KGHSH and CDR2 as LQKENI. From the cysteine through the phenylalanine, the CDR3 covers 15 amino acids. Only CDR3 DNA is held: 45 bases, read in frame from base 1. This sample was taken from a study of metastatic and nonmetastatic thyroid tumors (dated by TCRdb to the early 2020s). Turning to the overall study: Repertoires from peripheral blood and from tumor or nodule tissue samples of malignant and benign thyroid patients were compared.

Overall results and qualifications from the work: In both blood and tumor samples, TCR beta diversity was reported to be significantly higher in malignant tumors than in benign nodules.

None of the patients had been given any treatment before thyroid surgery. The study retrospectively analysed patient clinical samples collected from about 2012 to 2018 using T-cell receptor beta sequencing. The method was PCR. TCRdb names Illumina HiSeq 4000 as the instrument used. High-throughput sequencing was used to profile the TCR beta-chain CDR3 region of each patient. In the source study's methods: CDR3 differences across clinicopathological groups were used to build a classifier for discriminating distant-metastatic papillary thyroid cancer patients. Repertoire diversity was assessed with the Shannon index, and tumor-blood repertoire similarity with the Morisita-Horn index. TCRdb reran the public reads through fastp at Q25 and MiXCR, keeping productive beta chains. The V and J calls follow TCRdb's processing rather than the paper's. This sample gives over 10,000 clones in total; about 12% of them show up just once. The ten most abundant clones make up about 30% of the sample.

The clonotype was recovered from a female donor with papillary thyroid cancer or a benign thyroid nodule (not recorded which). Some clones in this sample may be carry-over from other donors' samples. The V and J segments used are TRBV18 and TRBJ2-1, with 9 bases matching TRBD2. The specimen was blood. The DNA sequence is as follows: TGTGCCAACTCACCCGTAGCGGGAGTGGAAAATGAGCAGTTCTTC. This translates into CANSPVAGVENEQFF.